These T cell receptor beta chains were read from a single sample in a study of blood T cells in healthy people across ages. In TCRdb, the 5' RACE reads were re-called with MiXCR into one record per CDR3 protein. This table has about 1.6 million distinct CDR3 sequences, roughly 32% appearing once. Sequencing input: blood. The receptor set was obtained from a woman aged 30 to 39 in good health. CDR3s leave out the opening cysteine and the closing phenylalanine or tryptophan. The order of the fields is V gene, J gene, D gene, CDR3 protein. A D gene is named only where the DNA matches it firmly.

V gene: TRBV5-1; J gene: TRBJ1-2; D gene: NA; CDR3 protein: ASCPGTALLNYGYT
V gene: TRBV7-3; J gene: TRBJ2-3; D gene: TRBD2; CDR3 protein: ASSLGAGGPPTDTQY
V gene: TRBV6-2/TRBV6-3; J gene: TRBJ2-3; D gene: NA; CDR3 protein: ASSFVAGTTDTQY
V gene: TRBV12-3/TRBV12-4; J gene: TRBJ1-3; D gene: NA; CDR3 protein: ASDDPGRGNTIY
V gene: TRBV5-6; J gene: TRBJ1-1; D gene: NA; CDR3 protein: ASSLWGGGEAF
V gene: TRBV20-1; J gene: TRBJ1-1; D gene: NA; CDR3 protein: SAVTGYSTEAF
V gene: TRBV12-3/TRBV12-4; J gene: TRBJ1-6; D gene: NA; CDR3 protein: ASSLGQTNSPLH
V gene: TRBV6-1; J gene: TRBJ2-1; D gene: NA; CDR3 protein: ASSASGRGRLSEQF
V gene: TRBV7-9; J gene: TRBJ2-1; D gene: TRBD2; CDR3 protein: ASSFRTSGGPEQF
V gene: TRBV28; J gene: TRBJ2-5; D gene: TRBD1; CDR3 protein: ASSLPGQGFRETQY
V gene: TRBV20-1; J gene: TRBJ2-1; D gene: TRBD2; CDR3 protein: STRVLAGYNEQF